This T cell receptor (beta chain) comes out of a study of low-dose radiotherapy and immunotherapy resistance in tumors. About the research overall: Patients took 300 mg oral aspirin daily for four cycles from cycle 1 day 1.

TRAV and TRBV primers primed cDNA for both TCRalpha and TCRbeta. The authors ran around 22 PCR cycles to amplify TCRs with a constant-region primer and V-primer adapter. TCRdb re-analysed the reads in MiXCR, keeping a single row per CDR3 protein. Found here are about 84,000 distinct CDR3 sequences, about a sixth of them singletons; the top ten hold 1.1% to 1.5%. Noted time point: after trial treatment. Treatment meaning: LDRT plus nivolumab, ipilimumab, low-dose cyclophosphamide and aspirin (RACIN trial). This clonotype was counted at least ten times. This CDR3 has 15 amino acids. The germline V gene encodes CDR1 ENHRY and CDR2 SYGVKD. Trimming cost V 4 bases and J 0 bases, with 12 bases left between them.

Sequenced here: PBMCs, sampled after low-dose radiotherapy plus immunotherapy. The receptor comes from a male donor with prostate cancer. This sequence joins TRBV10-3 and TRBJ2-5; D is perhaps TRBD1 (6 bases). For the CDR3, the DNA is TGTGCCATCAGTGTTGGGGCAGGGGACCAAGAGACCCAGTACTTC. Translating gives CAISVGAGDQETQYF.